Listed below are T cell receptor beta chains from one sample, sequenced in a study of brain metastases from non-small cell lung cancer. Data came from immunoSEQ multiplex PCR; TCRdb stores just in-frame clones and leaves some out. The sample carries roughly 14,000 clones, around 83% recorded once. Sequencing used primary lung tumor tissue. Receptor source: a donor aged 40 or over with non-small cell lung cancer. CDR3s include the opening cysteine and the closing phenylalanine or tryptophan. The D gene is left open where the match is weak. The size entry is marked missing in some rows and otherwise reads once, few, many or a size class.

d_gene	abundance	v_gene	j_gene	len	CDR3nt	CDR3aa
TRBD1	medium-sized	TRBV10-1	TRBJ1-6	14	TGCGCCAGCAATCTTTCAGGGGGCTGTTCACCCCTCCACTTT	CASNLSGGCSPLHF
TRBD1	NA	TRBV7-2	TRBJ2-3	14	TGTGCCAGCAGCTTGGACAGGGGAACAGATACGCAGTATTTT	CASSLDRGTDTQYF
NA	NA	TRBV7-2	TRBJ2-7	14	TGTGCCAGCAGCTTAACAGGCGCCGGATACGAGCAGTACTTC	CASSLTGAGYEQYF
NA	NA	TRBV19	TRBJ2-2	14	TGTGCCAGTAGTATGAGACTATCCACCGGGGAGCTGTTTTTT	CASSMRLSTGELFF
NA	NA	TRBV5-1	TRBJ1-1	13	TGCGCCAGCAGCCCCCACATGAACACTGAAGCTTTCTTT	CASSPHMNTEAFF
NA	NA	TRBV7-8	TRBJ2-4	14	TGTGCCAGCAGCCGAGGGGTTTCGAAAAACATTCAGTACTTC	CASSRGVSKNIQYF
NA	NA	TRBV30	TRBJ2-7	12	TGTGCCTGGAACTCCCCCACCTACGAGCAGTACTTC	CAWNSPTYEQYF
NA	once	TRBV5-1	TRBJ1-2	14	TGCGCCAGCAACACCGACGGGGGGAGTTATGGCTACACCTTC	CASNTDGGSYGYTF
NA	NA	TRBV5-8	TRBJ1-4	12	TGTGCCAGCAGCTTGGATGGTGAAAAACTGTTTTTT	CASSLDGEKLFF
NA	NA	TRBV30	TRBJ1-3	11	TGTGCCTGGAGCCCTGGAAACACCATATATTTT	CAWSPGNTIYF
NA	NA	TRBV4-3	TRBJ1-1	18	TGCGCCAGCAGCCAAGATATCTGGACTAGCAGGATTAACACTGAAGCTTTCTTT	CASSQDIWTSRINTEAFF
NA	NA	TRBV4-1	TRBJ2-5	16	TGCGCCAGCAGCCAAGATCGGGGCACGGGTCGGGAGACCCAGTACTTC	CASSQDRGTGRETQYF
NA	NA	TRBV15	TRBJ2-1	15	TGTGCCACCAGCAGCGGAGGGGGCAAGGACAATGAGCAGTTCTTC	CATSSGGGKDNEQFF
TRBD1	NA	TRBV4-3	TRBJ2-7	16	TGCGCCAGCAGCCAAGATACAGGGGGCACACCCTACGAGCAGTACTTC	CASSQDTGGTPYEQYF
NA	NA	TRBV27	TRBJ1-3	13	TGTGCCAGCAGTTACGACGGAGGAAACACCATATATTTT	CASSYDGGNTIYF
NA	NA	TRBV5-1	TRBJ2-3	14	TGCGCCAGCAGCCAAACGACAGGCAGGGATACGCAGTATTTT	CASSQTTGRDTQYF
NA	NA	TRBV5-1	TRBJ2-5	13	TGCGCCAGCAGCCTTCAGCCCCAAGAGACCCAGTACTTC	CASSLQPQETQYF
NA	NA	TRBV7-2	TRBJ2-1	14	TGTGCCAGCAGCCTATCGACAGGCAACAATGAGCAGTTCTTC	CASSLSTGNNEQFF
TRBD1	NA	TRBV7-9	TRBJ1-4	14	TGTGCCAGCAGAACCGGGACAGTTAATGAAAAACTGTTTTTT	CASRTGTVNEKLFF
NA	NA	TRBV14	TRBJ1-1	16	TGTGCTAGCAGCCAAGATCTAGGACAGCTGAACACTGAAGCTTTCTTT	CASSQDLGQLNTEAFF
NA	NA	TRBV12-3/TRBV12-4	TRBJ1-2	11	TGTGCCAGCAGTTTTAAATATGGCTACACCTTC	CASSFKYGYTF
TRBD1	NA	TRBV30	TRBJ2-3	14	TGTGCCTGGGGACGACAGGGTTTCGGAGATACGCAGTATTTT	CAWGRQGFGDTQYF
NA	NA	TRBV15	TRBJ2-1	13	TGTGCCACCATTAGCAAACCCGGGACTCAGCAGTTCTTC	CATISKPGTQQFF
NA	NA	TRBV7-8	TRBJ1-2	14	TGTGCCAGCAGCTTAAGGGAGACGGATCGAGGCTACACCTTC	CASSLRETDRGYTF
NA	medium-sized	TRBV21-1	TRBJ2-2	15	TGTGCCAGCAGCAAAGTTCGGGAGGCCACCGGGGAGCTGTTTTTT	CASSKVREATGELFF
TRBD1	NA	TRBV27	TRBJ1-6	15	TGTGCCAGCAGGCCTTGGACAGGGATTGATTCACCCCTCCACTTT	CASRPWTGIDSPLHF
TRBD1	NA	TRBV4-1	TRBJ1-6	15	TGCGCCAGCAGCTACTCAGGGGGCTGGAAATCACCCCTCCACTTT	CASSYSGGWKSPLHF
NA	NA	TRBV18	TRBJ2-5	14	TGTGCCAGCTCGCCAAGCAGGGGTAGGGAGACCCAGTACTTC	CASSPSRGRETQYF
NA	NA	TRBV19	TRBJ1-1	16	TGTGCCAGTAGTATAGTAAGAAGCTACGGAGCTACTGAAGCTTTCTTT	CASSIVRSYGATEAFF
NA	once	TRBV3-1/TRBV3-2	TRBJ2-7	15	TGTGCTAGCAGCCTAAGGGGGGCCAGGGCCTACGAGCAGTACTTC	CASSLRGARAYEQYF
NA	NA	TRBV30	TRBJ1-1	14	TGTGCCTGGAGTAGAGGGACGGGGAACACTGAAGCTTTCTTT	CAWSRGTGNTEAFF
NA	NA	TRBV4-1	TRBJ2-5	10	TGCGCCAGCAGCGGGGAGACCCAGTACTTC	CASSGETQYF
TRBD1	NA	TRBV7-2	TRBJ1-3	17	TGTGCCAGCAGCTTGGGTGGACAGGGGATCTCTGGAAACACCATATATTTT	CASSLGGQGISGNTIYF
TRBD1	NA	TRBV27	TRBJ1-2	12	TGTGCCAGCAGTCCAGGGGGGAACGGCTACACCTTC	CASSPGGNGYTF
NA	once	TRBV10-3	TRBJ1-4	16	TGTGCCATCAGTGACCCCGACCGGGCAACTAATGAAAAACTGTTTTTT	CAISDPDRATNEKLFF
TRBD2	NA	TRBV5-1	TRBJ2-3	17	TGCGCCAGCATGACCGGGACTAGCGGGGGTAGCACAGATACGCAGTATTTT	CASMTGTSGGSTDTQYF
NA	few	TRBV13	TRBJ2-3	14	TGTGCCAGCAGCGACTCCCGGGGGAGAGATACGCAGTATTTT	CASSDSRGRDTQYF
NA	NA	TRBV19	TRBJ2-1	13	TGTGCCAGTAGTATAGGCGCCTACAATGAGCAGTTCTTC	CASSIGAYNEQFF
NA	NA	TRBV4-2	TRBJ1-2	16	TGTGCCAGCAGCCAAGGCCCCTCAGGCGAAGGACGTGGCTACACCTTC	CASSQGPSGEGRGYTF
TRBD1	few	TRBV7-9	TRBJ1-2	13	TGTGCCAGCAGCACCGGGACAGGGGATGGCTACACCTTC	CASSTGTGDGYTF
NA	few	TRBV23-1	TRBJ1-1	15	TGCGCCAGCAGTCAATCGGGGCAGGGATGCACTGAAGCTTTCTTT	CASSQSGQGCTEAFF
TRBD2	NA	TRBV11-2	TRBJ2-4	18	TGTGCCAGCAGTCGACGGACTAGCGGGGCCGTAGCCAAAAACATTCAGTACTTC	CASSRRTSGAVAKNIQYF
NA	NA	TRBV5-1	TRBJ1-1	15	TGCGCCAGCAGCTTGGGGGATCTCCCGAACACTGAAGCTTTCTTT	CASSLGDLPNTEAFF
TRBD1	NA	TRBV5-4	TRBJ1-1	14	TGTGCCAGCAGCTCTGGGACAGCACCTCAGGGAGCTTTCTTT	CASSSGTAPQGAFF
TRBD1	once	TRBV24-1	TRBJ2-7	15	TGTGCCACCAGTGATCCCCGGGACAGGGTGTACGAGCAGTACTTC	CATSDPRDRVYEQYF
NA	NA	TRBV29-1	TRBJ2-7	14	TGCAGCGTTAATCTCCCCCCCGGCAACTTCGAGCAGTACTTC	CSVNLPPGNFEQYF
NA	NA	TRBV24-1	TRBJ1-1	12	TGTGCCACCAGTGACTCGGACAGAGAAGCTTTCTTT	CATSDSDREAFF
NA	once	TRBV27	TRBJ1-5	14	TGTGCCAGCAGACTTGGGGGGGAGGGTCAGCCCCAGCATTTT	CASRLGGEGQPQHF
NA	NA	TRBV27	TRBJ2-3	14	TGTGCCAGCAGCGACCCCTCTAGCACAGATACGCAGTATTTT	CASSDPSSTDTQYF
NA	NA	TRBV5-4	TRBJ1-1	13	TGTGCCAGCAGCTTCGGACAGCACACTGAAGCTTTCTTT	CASSFGQHTEAFF
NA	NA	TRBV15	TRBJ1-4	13	TGTGCCACCAGCAGAGGCGAAGGGAGAAAACTGTTTTTT	CATSRGEGRKLFF
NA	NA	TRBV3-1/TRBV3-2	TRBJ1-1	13	TGTGCCAGCAGCCAAGCGGGGAACACTGAAGCTTTCTTT	CASSQAGNTEAFF
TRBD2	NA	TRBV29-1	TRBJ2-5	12	TGCAGCGTCGGACTAGCGGGGGGGACCCAGTACTTC	CSVGLAGGTQYF
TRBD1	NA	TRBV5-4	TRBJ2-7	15	TGTGCCAGCAGCCCCCCCGGGACAGGTCGTAACGAGCAGTACTTC	CASSPPGTGRNEQYF